The present T cell receptor beta chain was sequenced within a study of shared clonotypes between healthy human individuals. At the level of the study: In total, the donors were a couple of women and a few men aged 18 to 49. Study-wide points: Across a handful of donors, naive CD4 shared 4.5% to 6%, naive CD8 more than 3%, memory CD4 roughly 2.5%, memory CD8 over 0.3%.

This clone has a count of ten or more. Its antigen is not known. The authors distributed each subset's genomic DNA evenly over several immunoSEQ plates. TCRdb keeps only in-frame clones here, not all; method: immunoSEQ multiplex PCR. The table shows about 1 million clones, with around 76% occurring only once. Trimming took 6 bases from V and 3 from J, leaving 8 bases between them. The CDR3 totals 13 residues. Germline V gene data show CDR1 as MNHEY and CDR2 as SVGAGI. The V gene is TRBV6-5, the J gene TRBJ2-2; no reliable D call. Material for sequencing was memory CD4+ T cells sorted from blood. Subset denoted: CD45RA-negative fraction. This TCR came from a man younger than 35 in good health. Written as DNA, the CDR3 is TGTGCCAGCAGAACTGGATACACCGGGGAGCTGTTTTTT. It specifies CASRTGYTGELFF.